The rows below give T cell receptor beta chains drawn from one sample of a study of Ad26.COV2.S vaccination and SARS-CoV-2 variants. Assay used: immunoSEQ multiplex PCR; TCRdb lists only in-frame clones, some missing. The sample holds hundreds of thousands of clones, about nine tenths seen once. The sample here was peripheral blood, taken in a trial of Ad26.COV2.S vaccine versus placebo. Every receptor here comes from a person aged 18 to 65 who received the Ad26.COV2.S COVID-19 vaccine or a placebo. Each CDR3 is given with its conserved first and last residue. Only some rows state a clone size, as once, few, many or a class for expanded clones.

CDR3	size	V	J
CASSRSPGEMEQYF	.	TRBV5-4	TRBJ2-7
CASSPGQGSQPQHF	.	TRBV5-1	TRBJ1-5
CASSPGGLDEKLFF	.	TRBV28	TRBJ1-4
CSVETAEAFF	once	TRBV29-1	TRBJ1-1
CASRTKTGYEGYGYTF	.	TRBV4-2	TRBJ1-2
CASSYDGRRTQETQYF	.	TRBV6-5	TRBJ2-5
CASSLSTGAGELFF	.	TRBV4-2	TRBJ2-2
CASRGFRGSQETQYF	once	TRBV19	TRBJ2-5
CASSVGTEGYTF	.	TRBV2	TRBJ1-2
CAWNQGNYGYTF	once	TRBV30	TRBJ1-2
CAIRTGTTNEQFF	.	TRBV10-3	TRBJ2-1